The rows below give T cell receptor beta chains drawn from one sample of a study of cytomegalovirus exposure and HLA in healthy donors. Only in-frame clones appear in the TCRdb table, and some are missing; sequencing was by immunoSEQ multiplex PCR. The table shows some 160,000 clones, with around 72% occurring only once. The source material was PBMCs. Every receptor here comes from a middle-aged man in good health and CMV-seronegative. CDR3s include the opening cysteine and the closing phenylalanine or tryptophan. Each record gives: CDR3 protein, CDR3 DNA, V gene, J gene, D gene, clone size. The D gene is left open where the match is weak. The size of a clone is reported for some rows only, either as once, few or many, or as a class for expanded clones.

CDR3 protein: CATSSGGTYYTEAFF
CDR3 DNA: TGTGCCACCAGCTCAGGGGGGACTTACTACACTGAAGCTTTCTTT
V gene: TRBV15
J gene: TRBJ1-1
D gene: TRBD1
clone size: -

CDR3 protein: CASSVGGTGLGEQYF
CDR3 DNA: TGTGCCAGCAGCGTAGGGGGGACAGGGCTTGGCGAGCAGTACTTC
V gene: TRBV9
J gene: TRBJ2-7
D gene: TRBD1
clone size: -

CDR3 protein: CASSPLAAEIPYEQYF
CDR3 DNA: TGCGCCAGCAGCCCCCTGGCGGCGGAGATCCCCTACGAGCAGTACTTC
V gene: TRBV5-1
J gene: TRBJ2-7
D gene: -
clone size: -

CDR3 protein: CASSLGQTYNEQFF
CDR3 DNA: TGTGCCAGCAGCTTGGGACAGACATACAATGAGCAGTTCTTC
V gene: TRBV7-9
J gene: TRBJ2-1
D gene: TRBD1
clone size: -

CDR3 protein: CAIRGTGSDYGYTF
CDR3 DNA: TGTGCCATCAGGGGGACAGGGAGTGACTATGGCTACACCTTC
V gene: TRBV10-3
J gene: TRBJ1-2
D gene: TRBD1
clone size: -

CDR3 protein: CASSLIQGYGYTF
CDR3 DNA: TGTGCCAGCAGTCTGATACAGGGGTATGGCTACACCTTC
V gene: TRBV5-4
J gene: TRBJ1-2
D gene: TRBD1
clone size: -

CDR3 protein: CASSGETFRSEQYF
CDR3 DNA: TGTGCCAGCAGCGGGGAGACCTTTCGCTCCGAGCAGTACTTC
V gene: TRBV11-2
J gene: TRBJ2-7
D gene: -
clone size: -

CDR3 protein: CASSRTGGAGNTIYF
CDR3 DNA: TGTGCCAGCAGTCGGACAGGGGGCGCAGGAAACACCATATATTTT
V gene: TRBV6-5
J gene: TRBJ1-3
D gene: TRBD1
clone size: -

CDR3 protein: CASSLALPLTEAFF
CDR3 DNA: TGTGCCAGCAGCTTAGCACTCCCCCTCACTGAAGCTTTCTTT
V gene: TRBV7-8
J gene: TRBJ1-1
D gene: -
clone size: once

CDR3 protein: CASSWTYNTGELFF
CDR3 DNA: TGTGCCAGCAGTTGGACTTACAACACCGGGGAGCTGTTTTTT
V gene: TRBV6-6
J gene: TRBJ2-2
D gene: -
clone size: -

CDR3 protein: CASSLGGGTQETQYF
CDR3 DNA: TGTGCCAGCAGCTTGGGCGGGGGGACACAAGAGACCCAGTACTTC
V gene: TRBV5-4
J gene: TRBJ2-5
D gene: TRBD2
clone size: -

CDR3 protein: CASSLEGGQIGASYGYPF
CDR3 DNA: TGTGCCAGCAGCTTAGAAGGGGGCCAGATCGGGGCCTCCTATGGCTACCCCTTC
V gene: TRBV7-2
J gene: TRBJ1-2
D gene: TRBD1
clone size: -

CDR3 protein: CASSPQGGGRTEAFF
CDR3 DNA: TGTGCCAGCTCACCACAGGGAGGAGGTCGGACTGAAGCTTTCTTT
V gene: TRBV18
J gene: TRBJ1-1
D gene: -
clone size: -

CDR3 protein: CASSQELTSGSPEQFF
CDR3 DNA: TGTGCCAGCAGCCAAGAGTTGACTAGCGGGAGCCCTGAGCAGTTCTTC
V gene: TRBV14
J gene: TRBJ2-1
D gene: TRBD2
clone size: -

CDR3 protein: CASVGGSGTDTQYF
CDR3 DNA: TGTGCCAGCGTCGGGGGATCAGGCACAGATACGCAGTATTTT
V gene: TRBV28
J gene: TRBJ2-3
D gene: -
clone size: -

CDR3 protein: CASSPFRTGTYEQYF
CDR3 DNA: TGCGCCAGTTCACCCTTTCGGACAGGGACCTACGAGCAGTACTTC
V gene: TRBV5-1
J gene: TRBJ2-7
D gene: TRBD1
clone size: -

CDR3 protein: CASSLVPGSSYEQYF
CDR3 DNA: TGTGCCAGCAGCTTAGTACCCGGGAGCTCCTACGAGCAGTACTTC
V gene: TRBV7-2
J gene: TRBJ2-7
D gene: -
clone size: -

CDR3 protein: CASTAGGSNQPQHF
CDR3 DNA: TGTGCCAGCACCGCAGGAGGCAGCAATCAGCCCCAGCATTTT
V gene: TRBV28
J gene: TRBJ1-5
D gene: -
clone size: -

CDR3 protein: CASSLERDRSDYGYTF
CDR3 DNA: TGTGCCAGCAGCTTGGAAAGGGACAGGTCTGACTATGGCTACACCTTC
V gene: TRBV5-4
J gene: TRBJ1-2
D gene: TRBD1
clone size: -

CDR3 protein: CAISPGQGGSQPQNF
CDR3 DNA: TGTGCCATCAGTCCCGGACAAGGCGGTTCTCAGCCCCAGAATTTT
V gene: TRBV10-3
J gene: TRBJ1-5
D gene: -
clone size: -

CDR3 protein: CAISPQETEAFF
CDR3 DNA: TGTGCCATCAGCCCACAGGAGACTGAAGCTTTCTTT
V gene: TRBV10-3
J gene: TRBJ1-1
D gene: -
clone size: -

CDR3 protein: CASRLPNGTSGSRNEQFF
CDR3 DNA: TGTGCAAGTCGCTTGCCGAATGGGACTAGCGGGAGTAGGAATGAGCAGTTCTTC
V gene: TRBV12-2
J gene: TRBJ2-1
D gene: -
clone size: -

CDR3 protein: CASSLGQADNEQFF
CDR3 DNA: TGCGCCAGCAGCTTGGGACAGGCAGACAATGAGCAGTTCTTC
V gene: TRBV5-1
J gene: TRBJ2-1
D gene: -
clone size: -

CDR3 protein: CASSTDRANTGELFF
CDR3 DNA: TGTGCCAGCAGCACGGACAGGGCGAACACCGGGGAGCTGTTTTTT
V gene: TRBV7-9
J gene: TRBJ2-2
D gene: TRBD1
clone size: -

CDR3 protein: CASSLGLAGRETQYF
CDR3 DNA: TGTGCCAGCAGCTTAGGGCTAGCGGGACGCGAGACCCAGTACTTC
V gene: TRBV11-2
J gene: TRBJ2-5
D gene: TRBD2
clone size: once

CDR3 protein: CASSWHYEQYF
CDR3 DNA: TGTGCCAGCAGCTGGCACTACGAGCAGTACTTC
V gene: TRBV11-2
J gene: TRBJ2-7
D gene: -
clone size: -

CDR3 protein: CASSPGPHSLTGGYTF
CDR3 DNA: TGTGCCAGCAGCCCGGGACCGCACTCTTTGACAGGTGGCTACACCTTC
V gene: TRBV5-4
J gene: TRBJ1-2
D gene: -
clone size: -

CDR3 protein: CASSLPVNTGELFF
CDR3 DNA: TGTGCCAGCAGCTTACCGGTCAACACCGGGGAGCTGTTTTTT
V gene: TRBV7-2
J gene: TRBJ2-2
D gene: -
clone size: few

CDR3 protein: CASSLLSGSYYNEQFF
CDR3 DNA: TGCGCCAGCAGCCTCCTCTCCGGGAGTTATTACAATGAGCAGTTCTTC
V gene: TRBV5-1
J gene: TRBJ2-1
D gene: -
clone size: -

CDR3 protein: CASSLDRDTDTQYF
CDR3 DNA: TGTGCCAGCAGCTTAGACCGGGACACAGATACGCAGTATTTT
V gene: TRBV7-7
J gene: TRBJ2-3
D gene: -
clone size: -

CDR3 protein: CASSQGLAGVGSYEQYF
CDR3 DNA: TGTGCCAGCAGCCAAGGACTAGCGGGAGTAGGGTCCTACGAGCAGTACTTC
V gene: TRBV5-4
J gene: TRBJ2-7
D gene: TRBD2
clone size: -

CDR3 protein: CASSFRGRARDTEAFF
CDR3 DNA: TGTGCCAGCAGTTTTAGGGGCCGGGCACGGGACACTGAAGCTTTCTTT
V gene: TRBV7-9
J gene: TRBJ1-1
D gene: -
clone size: -

CDR3 protein: CASSLLAGRRTDTQYF
CDR3 DNA: TGTGCCAGCAGTTTACTAGCGGGACGGCGAACAGATACGCAGTATTTT
V gene: TRBV6-5
J gene: TRBJ2-3
D gene: TRBD2
clone size: -

CDR3 protein: CASSLVGGLAGRNEQYF
CDR3 DNA: TGTGCCAGCAGCTTAGTAGGAGGCCTAGCGGGAAGAAACGAGCAGTACTTC
V gene: TRBV7-9
J gene: TRBJ2-7
D gene: TRBD2
clone size: -

CDR3 protein: CASSGAGSTDTQYF
CDR3 DNA: TGTGCCAGCAGCGGAGCGGGGAGCACAGATACGCAGTATTTT
V gene: TRBV9
J gene: TRBJ2-3
D gene: TRBD2
clone size: -

CDR3 protein: CASSPRTLSYNEQFF
CDR3 DNA: TGTGCCAGCAGCCCCCGGACACTCTCCTACAATGAGCAGTTCTTC
V gene: TRBV9
J gene: TRBJ2-1
D gene: -
clone size: -

CDR3 protein: CASSPVFPETQYF
CDR3 DNA: TGTGCCAGCAGCCCTGTATTTCCAGAGACCCAGTACTTC
V gene: TRBV7-2
J gene: TRBJ2-5
D gene: -
clone size: few

CDR3 protein: CATTSGLDEQFF
CDR3 DNA: TGTGCCACAACTAGCGGGCTGGATGAGCAGTTCTTC
V gene: TRBV19
J gene: TRBJ2-1
D gene: TRBD2
clone size: once

CDR3 protein: CASSLGGEAFF
CDR3 DNA: TGTGCCAGCAGCTTAGGAGGGGAAGCTTTCTTT
V gene: TRBV7-6
J gene: TRBJ1-1
D gene: -
clone size: -

CDR3 protein: CASSLWGQGDGYTF
CDR3 DNA: TGCGCCAGCAGCTTGTGGGGACAGGGGGATGGCTACACCTTC
V gene: TRBV5-1
J gene: TRBJ1-2
D gene: TRBD1
clone size: few

CDR3 protein: CASGGTERTTEAFF
CDR3 DNA: TGTGCCAGCGGGGGGACAGAACGAACCACTGAAGCTTTCTTT
V gene: TRBV6-1
J gene: TRBJ1-1
D gene: TRBD1
clone size: -

CDR3 protein: CSVSGTANTGELFF
CDR3 DNA: TGCAGCGTGTCCGGGACAGCGAACACCGGGGAGCTGTTTTTT
V gene: TRBV29-1
J gene: TRBJ2-2
D gene: TRBD1
clone size: -

CDR3 protein: CAISELRLDMNTEAFF
CDR3 DNA: TGTGCCATCAGTGAATTGCGCCTCGACATGAACACTGAAGCTTTCTTT
V gene: TRBV10-3
J gene: TRBJ1-1
D gene: -
clone size: -

CDR3 protein: CASSPRLATYNEQFF
CDR3 DNA: TGTGCCAGCAGCCCTCGACTGGCGACCTACAATGAGCAGTTCTTC
V gene: TRBV9
J gene: TRBJ2-1
D gene: -
clone size: -

CDR3 protein: CASSPEPPRTQYF
CDR3 DNA: TGTGCCAGCAGTCCCGAGCCCCCCCGTACGCAGTATTTT
V gene: TRBV5-4
J gene: TRBJ2-3
D gene: -
clone size: -

CDR3 protein: CAITSGRPPPQETQYF
CDR3 DNA: TGTGCCATAACTAGCGGGAGGCCCCCCCCACAAGAGACCCAGTACTTC
V gene: TRBV7-2
J gene: TRBJ2-5
D gene: TRBD2
clone size: -

CDR3 protein: CASQPTGNHQPQHF
CDR3 DNA: TGTGCCAGCCAACCGACAGGGAACCATCAGCCCCAGCATTTT
V gene: TRBV2
J gene: TRBJ1-5
D gene: TRBD1
clone size: -

CDR3 protein: CASSTAGTVYGYTF
CDR3 DNA: TGTGCCAGTAGTACAGCCGGGACAGTCTATGGCTACACCTTC
V gene: TRBV19
J gene: TRBJ1-2
D gene: TRBD1
clone size: -

CDR3 protein: CASSQESGSYGYTF
CDR3 DNA: TGCGCCAGCAGCCAAGAATCGGGGTCCTATGGCTACACCTTC
V gene: TRBV4-3
J gene: TRBJ1-2
D gene: -
clone size: few

CDR3 protein: CASSILLGLQETQYF
CDR3 DNA: TGTGCCAGCAGCATCCTCCTCGGTCTGCAAGAGACCCAGTACTTC
V gene: TRBV28
J gene: TRBJ2-5
D gene: -
clone size: few

CDR3 protein: CASSPNKARGEQYF
CDR3 DNA: TGTGCCAGCAGCCCCAACAAGGCCCGGGGCGAGCAGTACTTC
V gene: TRBV7-9
J gene: TRBJ2-7
D gene: -
clone size: -

CDR3 protein: CASRGGESTEAFF
CDR3 DNA: TGCGCCAGCAGAGGGGGGGAGAGCACTGAAGCTTTCTTT
V gene: TRBV10-2
J gene: TRBJ1-1
D gene: -
clone size: -

CDR3 protein: CASSFPGRDEKLFF
CDR3 DNA: TGCGCCAGCAGCTTCCCGGGGAGGGATGAAAAACTGTTTTTT
V gene: TRBV4-1
J gene: TRBJ1-4
D gene: -
clone size: -